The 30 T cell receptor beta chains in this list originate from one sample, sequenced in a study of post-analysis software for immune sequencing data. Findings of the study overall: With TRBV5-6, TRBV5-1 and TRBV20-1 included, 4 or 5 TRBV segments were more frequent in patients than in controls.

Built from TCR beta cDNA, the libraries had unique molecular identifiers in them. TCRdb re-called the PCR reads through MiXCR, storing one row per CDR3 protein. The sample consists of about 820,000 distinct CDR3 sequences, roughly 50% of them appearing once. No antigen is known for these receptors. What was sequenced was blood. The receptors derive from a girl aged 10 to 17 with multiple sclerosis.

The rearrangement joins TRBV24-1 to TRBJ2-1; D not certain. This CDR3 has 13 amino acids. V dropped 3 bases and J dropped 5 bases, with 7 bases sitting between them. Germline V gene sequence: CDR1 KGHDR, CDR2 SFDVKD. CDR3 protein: CATSDEGHNEQFF. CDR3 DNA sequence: TGTGCCACCAGTGATGAAGGGCACAATGAGCAGTTCTTC.

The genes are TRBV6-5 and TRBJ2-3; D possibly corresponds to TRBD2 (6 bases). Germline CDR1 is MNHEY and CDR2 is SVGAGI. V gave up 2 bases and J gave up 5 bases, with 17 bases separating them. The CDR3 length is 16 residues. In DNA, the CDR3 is TGTGCCAGCAGTTACCGGGGTGCGGGGTACCGAGATACGCAGTATTTT. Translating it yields CASSYRGAGYRDTQYF.

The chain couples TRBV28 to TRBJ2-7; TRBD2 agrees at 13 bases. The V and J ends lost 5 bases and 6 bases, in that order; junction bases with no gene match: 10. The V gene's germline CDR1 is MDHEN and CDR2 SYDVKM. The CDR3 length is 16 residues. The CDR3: CASSPGLAGVTGEQYF. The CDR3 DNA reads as TGTGCCAGCAGTCCTGGACTAGCGGGAGTTACTGGCGAGCAGTACTTC. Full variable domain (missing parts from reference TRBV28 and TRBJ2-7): DVKVTQSSRYLVKRTGEKVFLECVQDMDHENMFWYRQDPGLGLRLIYFSYDVKMKEKGDIPEGYSVSREKKERFSLILESASTNQTSMYLCASSPGLAGVTGEQYFGPGTRLTVT.

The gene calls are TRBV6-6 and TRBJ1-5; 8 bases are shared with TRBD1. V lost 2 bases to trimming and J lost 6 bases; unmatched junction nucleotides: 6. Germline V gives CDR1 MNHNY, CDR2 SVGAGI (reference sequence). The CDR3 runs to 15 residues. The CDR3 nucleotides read TGTGCCAGCAGTTACCTCGGACAGGGCGCTCAGCCCCAGCATTTT. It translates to CASSYLGQGAQPQHF.

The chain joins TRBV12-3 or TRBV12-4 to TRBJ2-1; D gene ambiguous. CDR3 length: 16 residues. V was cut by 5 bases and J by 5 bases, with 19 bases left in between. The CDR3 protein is CASSPSSGSLHNEQFF. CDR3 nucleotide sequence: TGTGCCAGCAGTCCGTCAAGTGGCTCTCTTCACAATGAGCAGTTCTTC.

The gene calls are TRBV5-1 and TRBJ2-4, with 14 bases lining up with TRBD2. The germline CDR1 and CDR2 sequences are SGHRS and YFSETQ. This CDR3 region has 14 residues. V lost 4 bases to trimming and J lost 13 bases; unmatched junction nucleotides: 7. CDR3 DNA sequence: TGCGCCAGCAGCGAGGGACTAGCGGGAGTACAGCAGTACTTC. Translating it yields CASSEGLAGVQQYF.

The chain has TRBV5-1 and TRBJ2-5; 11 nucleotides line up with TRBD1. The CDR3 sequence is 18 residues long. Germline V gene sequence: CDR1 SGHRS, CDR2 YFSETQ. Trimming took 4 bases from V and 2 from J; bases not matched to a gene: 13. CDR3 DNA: TGCGCCAGCAGCCCAAGGACAGGGGGCGCTTCGGGGCAAGAGACCCAGTACTTC. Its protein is CASSPRTGGASGQETQYF. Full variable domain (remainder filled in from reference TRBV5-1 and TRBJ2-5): KAGVTQTPRYLIKTRGQQVTLSCSPISGHRSVSWYQQTPGQGLQFLFEYFSETQRNKGNFPGRFSGRQFSNSRSEMNVSTLELGDSALYLCASSPRTGGASGQETQYFGPGTRLLVL.

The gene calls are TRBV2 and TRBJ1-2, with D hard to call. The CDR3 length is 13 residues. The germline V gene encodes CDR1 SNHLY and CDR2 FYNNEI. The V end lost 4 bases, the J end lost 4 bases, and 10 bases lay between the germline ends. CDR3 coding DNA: TGTGCCAGCAGTGGAGACACATTCTATGGCTACACCTTC. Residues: CASSGDTFYGYTF. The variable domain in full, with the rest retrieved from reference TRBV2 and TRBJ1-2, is EPEVTQTPSHQVTQMGQEVILRCVPISNHLYFYWYRQILGQKVEFLVSFYNNEISEKSEIFDDQFSVERPDGSNFTLKIRSTKLEDSAMYFCASSGDTFYGYTFGSGTRLTVV.

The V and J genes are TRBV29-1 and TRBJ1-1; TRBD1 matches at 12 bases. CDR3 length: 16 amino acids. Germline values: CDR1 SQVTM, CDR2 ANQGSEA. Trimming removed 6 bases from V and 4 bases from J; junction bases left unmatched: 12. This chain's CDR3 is CSVRKGTGGAGTEAFF. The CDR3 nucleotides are TGCAGCGTCAGAAAAGGGACAGGGGGCGCGGGCACTGAAGCTTTCTTT.

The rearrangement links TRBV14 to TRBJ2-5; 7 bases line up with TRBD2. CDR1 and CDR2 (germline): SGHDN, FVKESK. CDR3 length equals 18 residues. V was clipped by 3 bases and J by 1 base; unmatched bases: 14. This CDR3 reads CASSHLVRRGNRQETQYF. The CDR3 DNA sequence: TGTGCCAGCAGCCACCTGGTGAGGCGGGGGAACCGCCAAGAGACCCAGTACTTC.

CDR3 sequence reads: CATSINRVTEAFF. CDR3 DNA sequence: TGTGCCACCAGCATAAACAGGGTAACTGAAGCTTTCTTT. V and J are TRBV15 and TRBJ1-1, with D perhaps matching TRBD1 (6 bases). The V end lost 4 bases, the J end lost 5 bases, and 11 bases lay between the germline ends. This CDR3 spans 13 amino acids. Germline lookup yields CDR1 LNHNV and CDR2 YYDKDF (reference sequence). Combining the CDR3 with reference TRBV15 and TRBJ1-1 gives the whole variable domain DAMVIQNPRYQVTQFGKPVTLSCSQTLNHNVMYWYQQKSSQAPKLLFHYYDKDFNNEADTPDNFQSRRPNTSFCFLDIRSPGLGDTAMYLCATSINRVTEAFFGQGTRLTVV.

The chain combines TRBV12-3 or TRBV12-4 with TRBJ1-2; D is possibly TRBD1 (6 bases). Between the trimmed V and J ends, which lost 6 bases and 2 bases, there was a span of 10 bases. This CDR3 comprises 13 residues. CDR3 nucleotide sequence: TGTGCCAGCAGCCGGGACACCAACTATGGCTACACCTTC. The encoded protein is CASSRDTNYGYTF.

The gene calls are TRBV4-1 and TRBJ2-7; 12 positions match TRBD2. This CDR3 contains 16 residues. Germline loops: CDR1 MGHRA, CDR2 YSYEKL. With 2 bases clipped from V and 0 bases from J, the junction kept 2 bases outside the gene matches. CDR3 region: CASSQLGLAGSYEQYF. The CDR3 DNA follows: TGCGCCAGCAGCCAATTGGGACTAGCGGGCTCCTACGAGCAGTACTTC.

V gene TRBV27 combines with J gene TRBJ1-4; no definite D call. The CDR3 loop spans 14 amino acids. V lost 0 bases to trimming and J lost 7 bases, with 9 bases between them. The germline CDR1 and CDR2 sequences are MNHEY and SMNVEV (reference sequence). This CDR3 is CASSLSVGVEKLFF. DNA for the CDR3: TGTGCCAGCAGTTTATCAGTCGGGGTTGAAAAACTGTTTTTT.

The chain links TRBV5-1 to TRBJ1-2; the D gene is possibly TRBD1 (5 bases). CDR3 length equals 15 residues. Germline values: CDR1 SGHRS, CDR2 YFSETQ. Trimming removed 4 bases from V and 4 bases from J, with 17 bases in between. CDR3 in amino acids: CASSQDSEAPYGYTF. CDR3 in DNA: TGCGCCAGCAGCCAAGACAGTGAGGCACCCTATGGCTACACCTTC. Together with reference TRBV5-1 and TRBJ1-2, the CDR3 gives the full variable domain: KAGVTQTPRYLIKTRGQQVTLSCSPISGHRSVSWYQQTPGQGLQFLFEYFSETQRNKGNFPGRFSGRQFSNSRSEMNVSTLELGDSALYLCASSQDSEAPYGYTFGSGTRLTVV.

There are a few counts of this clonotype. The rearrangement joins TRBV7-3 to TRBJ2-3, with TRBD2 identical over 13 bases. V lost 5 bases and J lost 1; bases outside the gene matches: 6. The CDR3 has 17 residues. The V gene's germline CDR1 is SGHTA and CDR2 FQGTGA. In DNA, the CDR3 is TGTGCCAGCAGCCTTAGACTAGCGGGGGGCCGCACAGATACGCAGTATTTT. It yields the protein CASSLRLAGGRTDTQYF.

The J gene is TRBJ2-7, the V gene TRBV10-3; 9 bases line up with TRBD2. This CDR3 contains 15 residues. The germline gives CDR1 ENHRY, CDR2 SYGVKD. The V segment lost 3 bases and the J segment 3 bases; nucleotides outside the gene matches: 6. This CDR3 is CAISDATSGGYEQYF. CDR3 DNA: TGTGCCATCAGTGATGCGACTAGCGGCGGCTACGAGCAGTACTTC.

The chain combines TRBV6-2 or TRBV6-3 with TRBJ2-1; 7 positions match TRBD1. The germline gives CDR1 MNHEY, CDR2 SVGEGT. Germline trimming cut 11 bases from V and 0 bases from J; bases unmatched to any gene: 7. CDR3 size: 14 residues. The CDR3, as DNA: TGTGCCTGCCAACGGGACAGCTCCTACAATGAGCAGTTCTTC. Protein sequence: CACQRDSSYNEQFF.

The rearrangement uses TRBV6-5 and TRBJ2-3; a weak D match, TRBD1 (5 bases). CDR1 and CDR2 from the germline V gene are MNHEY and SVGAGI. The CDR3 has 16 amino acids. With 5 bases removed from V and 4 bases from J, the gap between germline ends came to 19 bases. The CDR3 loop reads CASSTPRAPRADTQYF. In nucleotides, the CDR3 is TGTGCCAGCAGTACTCCAAGGGCACCCAGGGCAGATACGCAGTATTTT.

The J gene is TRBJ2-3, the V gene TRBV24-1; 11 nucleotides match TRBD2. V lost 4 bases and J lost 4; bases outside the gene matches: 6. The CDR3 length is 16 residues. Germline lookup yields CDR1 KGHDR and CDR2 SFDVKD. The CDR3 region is CATSDSGLAGADTQYF. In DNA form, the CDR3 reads TGTGCCACCAGTGACTCCGGACTAGCGGGCGCAGATACGCAGTATTTT.

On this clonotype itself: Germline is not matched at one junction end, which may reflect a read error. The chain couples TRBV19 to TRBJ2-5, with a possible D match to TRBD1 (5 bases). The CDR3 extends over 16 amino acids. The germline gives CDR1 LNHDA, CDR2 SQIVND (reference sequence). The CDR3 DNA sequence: TGTGCCATTAGTTACCAGGGAAGAGGTTCCTTGGAGACCCAGTACTTC. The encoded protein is CAISYQGRGSLETQYF.

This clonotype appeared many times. The CDR3 is CAISESRANRDNEQFF. CDR3 in DNA: TGTGCCATCAGTGAATCGAGGGCTAATCGGGACAATGAGCAGTTCTTC. The rearrangement uses TRBV10-3 and TRBJ2-1, with D perhaps matching TRBD2 (5 bases). This CDR3 has 16 amino acids. Trimming cost V 3 bases and J 5 bases, with 17 bases left between them. Germline lookup yields CDR1 ENHRY and CDR2 SYGVKD.

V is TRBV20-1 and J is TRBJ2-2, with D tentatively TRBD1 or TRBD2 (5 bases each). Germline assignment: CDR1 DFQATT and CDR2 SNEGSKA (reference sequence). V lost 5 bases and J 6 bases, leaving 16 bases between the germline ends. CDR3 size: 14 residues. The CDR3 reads CSAVSGLGAGELFF. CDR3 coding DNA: TGCAGTGCTGTTTCGGGCCTGGGGGCCGGGGAGCTGTTTTTT.

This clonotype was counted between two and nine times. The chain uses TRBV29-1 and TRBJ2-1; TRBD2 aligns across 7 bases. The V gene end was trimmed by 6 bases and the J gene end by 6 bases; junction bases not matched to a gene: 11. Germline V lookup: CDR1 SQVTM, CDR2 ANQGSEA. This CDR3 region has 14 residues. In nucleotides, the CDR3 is TGCAGCGTCTGGTTGGGCAGGGAGGGCAATGAGCAGTTCTTC. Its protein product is CSVWLGREGNEQFF.

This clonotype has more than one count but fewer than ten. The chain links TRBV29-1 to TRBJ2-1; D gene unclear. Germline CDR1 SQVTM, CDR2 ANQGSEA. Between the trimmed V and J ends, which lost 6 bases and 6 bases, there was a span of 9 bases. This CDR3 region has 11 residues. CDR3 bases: TGCAGCGTGCATGGCTCCAATGAGCAGTTCTTC. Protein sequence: CSVHGSNEQFF.

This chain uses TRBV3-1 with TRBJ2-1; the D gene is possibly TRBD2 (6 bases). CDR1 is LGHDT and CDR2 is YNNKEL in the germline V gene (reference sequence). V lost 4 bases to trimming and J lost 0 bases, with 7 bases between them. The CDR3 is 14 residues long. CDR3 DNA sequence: TGTGCCAGCAGCCGGACTACCTCCTACAATGAGCAGTTCTTC. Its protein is CASSRTTSYNEQFF.

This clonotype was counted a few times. The CDR3 DNA reads TGTGCCAGCAGACTCACAGGGGGCAGGAGCGAGCAGTACTTC. This sequence encodes CASRLTGGRSEQYF. The chain recombines TRBV28 with TRBJ2-7, with 9 bases matching TRBD1. CDR3 length: 14 amino acids. Trimming took 6 bases from V and 6 from J; bases not matched to a gene: 9. Germline V gives CDR1 MDHEN, CDR2 SYDVKM.

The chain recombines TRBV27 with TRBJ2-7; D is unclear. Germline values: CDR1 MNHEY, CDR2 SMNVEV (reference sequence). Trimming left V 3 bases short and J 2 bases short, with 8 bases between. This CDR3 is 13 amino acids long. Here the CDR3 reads CASSFARAYEQYF. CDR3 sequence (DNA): TGTGCCAGCAGTTTTGCCAGAGCCTACGAGCAGTACTTC.

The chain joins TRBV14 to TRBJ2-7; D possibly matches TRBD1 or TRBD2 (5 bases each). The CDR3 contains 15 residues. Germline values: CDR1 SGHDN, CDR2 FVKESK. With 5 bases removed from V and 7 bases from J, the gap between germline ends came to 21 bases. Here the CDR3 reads CASSTRDGFPGEQYF. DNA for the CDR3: TGTGCCAGCAGCACCCGGGACGGATTCCCAGGGGAGCAGTACTTC.

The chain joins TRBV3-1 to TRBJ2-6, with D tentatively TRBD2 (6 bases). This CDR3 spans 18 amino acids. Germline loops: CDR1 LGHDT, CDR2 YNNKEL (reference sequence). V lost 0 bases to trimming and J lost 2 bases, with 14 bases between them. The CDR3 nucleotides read TGTGCCAGCAGCCAAGATGGGGGGAGGAGAGCTGGGGCCAACGTCCTGACTTTC. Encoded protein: CASSQDGGRRAGANVLTF.